The clone carrying this T cell receptor beta chain was detected ten times or more. Its specificity is not known. TCRdb re-derived calls from the 5' RACE reads in MiXCR, one entry per CDR3 protein. This table holds 450,000 to 650,000 distinct CDR3 sequences, roughly 15% found once. The CDR3 covers 17 residues. V gave up 2 bases and J gave up 2 bases; unmatched junction bases: 9. The germline V gene encodes CDR1 SGHRS and CDR2 YFSETQ. The data were obtained in a study of identical twins. General study points: The same donors were not followed; conclusions instead depended on cross-sectional statistical analysis.

This sample also appeared in a second study, on yellow fever vaccine responses in identical twins.

This rearrangement joins TRBV5-1 to TRBJ1-4; 7 nucleotides match TRBD1. The sequencing input was CD4+ T cells sorted from blood. This clonotype originated in a young woman in good health. The CDR3 sequence is CASSFRGQQLTNEKLFF. In DNA, the CDR3 is TGCGCCAGCAGCTTCCGGGGACAGCAACTTACTAATGAAAAACTGTTTTTT. Together with reference TRBV5-1 and TRBJ1-4, the CDR3 gives the full variable domain: KAGVTQTPRYLIKTRGQQVTLSCSPISGHRSVSWYQQTPGQGLQFLFEYFSETQRNKGNFPGRFSGRQFSNSRSEMNVSTLELGDSALYLCASSFRGQQLTNEKLFFGSGTQLSVL.